The 20 T cell receptor beta chains listed next were all sequenced from one sample in a study of cytomegalovirus exposure and HLA in healthy donors. Use of 60 Vbeta and 13 Jbeta primers characterized the PCR. Assay: immunoSEQ multiplex PCR; the TCRdb copy retains only in-frame clones and omits some. The table shows some 150,000 clones, with approximately 69% occurring only once. Sequencing was done on a sample of PBMCs. The origin of the receptors is a man aged 25-40 years in good health and CMV-seronegative.

This clone showed up just a few times. The chain joins TRBV7-9 to TRBJ1-5; unclear D gene. Trimming pared 5 bases from V and 6 bases from J, leaving 11 bases between. The CDR3 is 13 amino acids. Germline V lookup: CDR1 SEHNR, CDR2 FQNEAQ (reference sequence). CDR3 protein: CASSERRGQPQHF. As DNA, the CDR3 is TGTGCCAGCAGCGAGCGACGGGGTCAGCCCCAGCATTTT.

Remarks on this clone: The same CDR3 is also encoded by other DNA sequences in this sample. The chain is built from TRBV12-2 and TRBJ2-6; the table's TRBD1 call for D was not verified on the DNA. TRBV12-2 is recorded as a pseudogene. CDR3 length: 18 residues. The CDR3 loop is CASRPRGQGGKGANVLTF. Written as DNA, the CDR3 is TGTGCAAGTCGCCCTCGAGGACAGGGAGGGAAAGGGGCCAACGTCCTGACTTTT.

The chain recombines TRBV15 with TRBJ1-2; 12 positions match TRBD1. Losses at the gene ends were 0 bases for V and 5 bases for J; bases not matched to a gene: 4. This CDR3 spans 16 amino acids. Looked up from germline, CDR1 is LNHNV and CDR2 is YYDKDF (reference sequence). The CDR3 here is CATSRDLGQGAYGYTF. The CDR3 DNA reads TGTGCCACCAGCAGAGACCTGGGACAGGGGGCTTATGGCTACACCTTC. The whole variable domain, filled in from reference TRBV15 and TRBJ1-2, reads DAMVIQNPRYQVTQFGKPVTLSCSQTLNHNVMYWYQQKSSQAPKLLFHYYDKDFNNEADTPDNFQSRRPNTSFCFLDIRSPGLGDTAMYLCATSRDLGQGAYGYTFGSGTRLTVV.

This sequence joins TRBV30 and TRBJ2-3, with a tentative D call TRBD2 (5 bases). This CDR3 is built from 12 residues. V lost 3 bases, J lost 4 bases, and 8 bases lay in between. CDR1 is GTSNPN, CDR2 SVGIG, per germline (reference sequence). The CDR3 DNA sequence: TGTGCCTGGAGGCCACTAGCAGATACGCAGTATTTT. Translating gives CAWRPLADTQYF. Variable domain in full (rest from reference TRBV30 and TRBJ2-3): SQTIHQWPATLVQPVGSPLSLECTVEGTSNPNLYWYRQAAGRGLQLLFYSVGIGQISSEVPQNLSASRPQDRQFILSSKKLLLSDSGFYLCAWRPLADTQYFGPGTRLTVL.

This clone was counted between two and nine times. J is TRBJ2-7 and V is TRBV19, with D possibly matching TRBD1 (6 bases). The length of the CDR3 is 16 residues. Germline CDR1 is LNHDA and CDR2 is SQIVND (reference sequence). With 7 bases removed from V and 2 bases from J, the gap between germline ends came to 21 bases. Here the CDR3 DNA reads TGTGCCAGTAAGAGGTCAGGGGATAGCCTTACCTACGAGCAGTACTTC. Encoded protein: CASKRSGDSLTYEQYF.

The chain recombines TRBV7-9 with TRBJ2-1, with 7 bases lining up with TRBD1. V was clipped by 2 bases and J by 2 bases; unmatched bases: 3. This CDR3 is built from 15 residues. CDR1 is SEHNR and CDR2 is FQNEAQ in the germline V gene (reference sequence). CDR3 region: CASSLLQGAYNEQFF. For the CDR3, the DNA is TGTGCCAGCAGCTTACTGCAGGGGGCCTACAATGAGCAGTTCTTC.

This chain uses TRBV6-1 with TRBJ2-7; 7 bases are a match to TRBD1. CDR1 and CDR2 (germline): MNHNS, SASEGT. V trimming: 6 bases; J trimming: 5 bases; junction bases outside the gene matches: 7. The CDR3 sequence is 13 residues long. CDR3 nucleotide sequence: TGTGCCAGCAGAACAGGGGCGACGAACGAGCAGTACTTC. Protein: CASRTGATNEQYF.

The CDR3 is CASSLMRGGSGELFF. The CDR3 DNA sequence: TGTGCCAGCAGCTTAATGCGGGGGGGATCCGGGGAGCTGTTTTTT. This chain uses TRBV7-2 with TRBJ2-2; 9 bases agree with TRBD2. Germline V gene data show CDR1 as SGHTA and CDR2 as FQGNSA. The CDR3 runs to 15 residues. V shed 2 bases, J shed 6 bases, and the junction held 4 bases outside the gene matches.

The table lists this clone with a few counts. The chain combines TRBV28 with TRBJ1-1; tentatively, D is TRBD1 (6 bases). Trimming removed 6 bases at V and 7 bases at J, with 12 bases between. From germline, CDR1 is MDHEN and CDR2 SYDVKM. This CDR3 comprises 12 residues. The CDR3 nucleotides are TGTGCCAGCAGCCAACAGGGTTTTGAAGCTTTCTTT. It is translated as CASSQQGFEAFF. The entire variable domain, with the rest obtained from reference TRBV28 and TRBJ1-1, is as follows: DVKVTQSSRYLVKRTGEKVFLECVQDMDHENMFWYRQDPGLGLRLIYFSYDVKMKEKGDIPEGYSVSREKKERFSLILESASTNQTSMYLCASSQQGFEAFFGQGTRLTVV.

The J gene is TRBJ2-7, the V gene TRBV5-6, with TRBD2 as a possible D gene (5 bases). V lost 3 bases and J 4 bases, leaving 8 bases between the germline ends. CDR1 is SGHDT and CDR2 is YYEEEE in the germline V gene. The CDR3 has 12 residues. This CDR3 reads CASSSGLYEQYF. For the CDR3, the DNA is TGTGCCAGCAGCTCCGGACTTTACGAGCAGTACTTC.

The chain joins TRBV10-3 to TRBJ1-1, with D possibly matching TRBD1 (5 bases). Germline V CDR1 and CDR2: ENHRY, SYGVKD. V lost 0 bases, J lost 5 bases, and 13 bases lay in between. The CDR3 is 15 residues long. CDR3 protein: CAISESGGEVTEAFF. As DNA, the CDR3 is TGTGCCATCAGTGAGTCTGGGGGGGAGGTGACTGAAGCTTTCTTT.

This sequence joins TRBV10-3 and TRBJ1-5, with D tentatively TRBD1 (5 bases). Deletions cut 11 bases from V and 1 base from J, with 15 bases between. This CDR3 comprises 14 residues. Germline CDR1 ENHRY, CDR2 SYGVKD. The CDR3, as DNA: TGTGCCTCCCGGTCCAGGGAAAGCAATCAGCCCCAGCATTTT. Amino acid sequence: CASRSRESNQPQHF.

The chain combines TRBV29-1 with TRBJ2-3; 7 nucleotides align to TRBD1. The CDR3 spans 13 residues. From germline, CDR1 is SQVTM and CDR2 ANQGSEA. Losses at the gene ends were 4 bases for V and 3 bases for J; bases not matched to a gene: 4. The CDR3 here is CSVVRDRTDTQYF. CDR3 nucleotide sequence: TGCAGCGTTGTCCGGGACAGAACAGATACGCAGTATTTT.

The chain is built from TRBV5-1 and TRBJ2-5; possibly TRBD1 for D (6 bases). The CDR3 runs 15 residues. V was cut by 2 bases and J by 5 bases, with 16 bases left in between. In germline, CDR1 is SGHRS, CDR2 YFSETQ. DNA for the CDR3: TGCGCCAGCAGCTTAACCAGGGGATTCAGGGAGACCCAGTACTTC. Its translation is CASSLTRGFRETQYF.

The chain employs TRBV5-6 and TRBJ2-1; no clear D gene. In germline, CDR1 is SGHDT, CDR2 YYEEEE. Trimming left V 0 bases short and J 5 bases short, with 6 bases between. This CDR3 comprises 13 residues. The DNA of the CDR3 is TGTGCCAGCAGCTTGGTCCAGGACAATGAGCAGTTCTTC. Protein product: CASSLVQDNEQFF.

The CDR3 DNA reads TGTGCCAGCAGGGAAGACACGTTCTCCTACGAGCAGTACTTC. Translation: CASREDTFSYEQYF. This rearrangement joins TRBV6-5 to TRBJ2-7; D call uncertain. Looked up from germline, CDR1 is MNHEY and CDR2 is SVGAGI. Trimming shortened V by 6 bases and J by 0 bases, and 12 bases separated the two germline ends. The length of the CDR3 is 14 residues.

This clone was seen a handful of times. The gene calls are TRBV11-3 and TRBJ2-7; 8 nucleotides match TRBD2. Trimming at V came to 1 base and at J to 2 bases, leaving 4 bases not matched to a gene. Germline CDR1 SGHNT, CDR2 YENEEA. There are 15 residues in the CDR3. The CDR3 sequence: CASSLGLAGPYEQYF. The DNA for the CDR3 is TGTGCCAGCAGCTTAGGTCTAGCGGGCCCCTACGAGCAGTACTTC.

This rearrangement joins TRBV7-7 to TRBJ2-3; TRBD1 matches 7 bases. Germline CDR1 and CDR2: SSHAT and FNYEAQ (reference sequence). V shed 5 bases, J shed 1 base, and the junction held 6 bases outside the gene matches. This CDR3 is built from 15 residues. The chain's CDR3 is CASSQNRGGTDTQYF. CDR3 DNA sequence: TGTGCCAGCAGCCAAAACAGGGGTGGCACAGATACGCAGTATTTT.

The CDR3 DNA reads TGTGCCAGCAGCCTCAGCAGGGGAACTGAAGCTTTCTTT. Translated, it gives CASSLSRGTEAFF. The V and J genes are TRBV6-5 and TRBJ1-1, with D perhaps TRBD1 (6 bases). CDR1 is MNHEY and CDR2 is SVGAGI in the germline V gene. V was pared by 6 bases and J by 5 bases, with 13 bases between. This CDR3 comprises 13 residues.

This clone was counted between two and nine times. This chain links TRBV5-1 with TRBJ1-6; a possible D gene is TRBD1 (6 bases). With 0 bases removed from V and 10 bases from J, the gap between germline ends came to 11 bases. This CDR3 spans 14 amino acids. The germline V gene has CDR1 SGHRS and CDR2 YFSETQ. The CDR3 bases are TGCGCCAGCAGCTTGGAGGGGGGGCAATCACCCCTCCACTTT. It is translated as CASSLEGGQSPLHF.